The present T cell receptor beta chain was sequenced within a study of shared T cell receptors in the human thymus. This CDR3 contains 15 residues. V was pared by 4 bases and J by 4 bases, with 9 bases of the junction left unmatched. Looked up from germline, CDR1 is MNHEY and CDR2 is SVGAGI. Clones were sequenced by immunoSEQ multiplex PCR, and TCRdb holds only the in-frame ones, with some missing. The repertoire holds about 380,000 clones, with 95% as singletons. Sequences were obtained from thymocytes. This clonotype was sampled from a human donor. This chain connects TRBV6-5 to TRBJ1-2; 7 positions agree with TRBD1. The CDR3 is CASSSTTGKLYGYTF. The CDR3 nucleotides are TGTGCCAGCAGTTCCACGACAGGGAAACTCTATGGCTACACCTTC.